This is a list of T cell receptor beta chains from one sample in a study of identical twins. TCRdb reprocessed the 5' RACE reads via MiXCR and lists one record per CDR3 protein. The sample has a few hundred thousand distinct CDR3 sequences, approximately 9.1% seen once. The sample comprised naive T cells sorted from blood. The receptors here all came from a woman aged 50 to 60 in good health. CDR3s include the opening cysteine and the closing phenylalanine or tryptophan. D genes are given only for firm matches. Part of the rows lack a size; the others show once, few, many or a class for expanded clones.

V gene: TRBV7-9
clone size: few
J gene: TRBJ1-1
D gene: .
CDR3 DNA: TGTGCCAGCAGCTTCGAATGGGGTGCTGAAGCTTTCTTT
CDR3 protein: CASSFEWGAEAFF

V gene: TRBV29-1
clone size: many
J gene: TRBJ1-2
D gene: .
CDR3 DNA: TGCAGCGTTGAAGATAACGGCTACACCTTC
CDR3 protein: CSVEDNGYTF

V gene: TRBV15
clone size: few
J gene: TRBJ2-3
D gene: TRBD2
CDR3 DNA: TGTGCCACCAGCGACGACGGACTAGCCACAGATACGCAGTATTTT
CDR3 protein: CATSDDGLATDTQYF

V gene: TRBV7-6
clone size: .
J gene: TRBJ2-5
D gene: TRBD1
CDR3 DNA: TGTGCCAGCAGCGTCGCCAGGGGGAGAGAGACCCAGTACTTC
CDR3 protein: CASSVARGRETQYF

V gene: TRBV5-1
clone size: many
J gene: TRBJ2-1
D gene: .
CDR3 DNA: TGCGCCAGCAGCTTAGGTCGGACGAGTGAGCAGTTCTTC
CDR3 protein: CASSLGRTSEQFF

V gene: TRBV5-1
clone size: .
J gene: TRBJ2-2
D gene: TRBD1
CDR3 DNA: TGCGCCAGCAGCCGGACAGGGGGCGAGAACACCGGGGAGCTGTTTTTT
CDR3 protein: CASSRTGGENTGELFF

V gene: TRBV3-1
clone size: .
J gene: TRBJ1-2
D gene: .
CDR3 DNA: TGTGCCAGCAGCCCTTCACTTAGGGGCTATGGCTACACCTTC
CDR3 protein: CASSPSLRGYGYTF

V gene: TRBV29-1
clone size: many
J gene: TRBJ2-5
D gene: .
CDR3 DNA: TGCAGCGTTGAGCAACAGGGAGAGACCCAGTACTTC
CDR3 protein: CSVEQQGETQYF

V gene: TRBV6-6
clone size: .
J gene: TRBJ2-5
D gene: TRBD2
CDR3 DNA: TGTGCTAGCGGGAGGCAAGAGACCCAGTACTTC
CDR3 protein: CASGRQETQYF

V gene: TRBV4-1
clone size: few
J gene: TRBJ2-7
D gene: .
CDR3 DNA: TGCGCCAGCAGCCTCCTACCTCTTAGCGGTGGGACCTACGAGCAGTACTTC
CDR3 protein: CASSLLPLSGGTYEQYF

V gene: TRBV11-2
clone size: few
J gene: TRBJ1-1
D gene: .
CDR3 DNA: TGTGCCAGCAGCAAAGGAGCCCTGAACACTGAAGCTTTCTTT
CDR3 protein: CASSKGALNTEAFF

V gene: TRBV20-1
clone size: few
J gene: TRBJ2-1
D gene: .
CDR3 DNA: TGCAGTGCTAGACGGGCCGGGGTATCCTACAATGAGCAGTTCTTC
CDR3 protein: CSARRAGVSYNEQFF

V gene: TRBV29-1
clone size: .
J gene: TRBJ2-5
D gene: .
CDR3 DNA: TGCAGCGTTGAAGTGGGGAGGGAGACCCAGTACTTC
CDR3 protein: CSVEVGRETQYF

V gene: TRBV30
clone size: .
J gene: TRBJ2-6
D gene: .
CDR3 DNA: TGTGCCTGGAGTGTGGGTGGTACTGGGGCCAACGTCCTGACTTTC
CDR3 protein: CAWSVGGTGANVLTF

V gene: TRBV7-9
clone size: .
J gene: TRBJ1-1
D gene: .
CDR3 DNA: TGTGCCAGCAGCCCCGACCGTAGGGGGGTAACTGAAGCTTTCTTT
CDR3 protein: CASSPDRRGVTEAFF

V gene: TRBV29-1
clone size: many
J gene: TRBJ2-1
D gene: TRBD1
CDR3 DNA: TGCAGCGTTGAAGATGAAGACAGGGACTACAATGAGCAGTTCTTC
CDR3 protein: CSVEDEDRDYNEQFF

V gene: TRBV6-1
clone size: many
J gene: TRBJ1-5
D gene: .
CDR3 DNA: TGTGCCAGCAGTGAAGGGCTCAATCAGCCCCAGCATTTT
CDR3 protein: CASSEGLNQPQHF

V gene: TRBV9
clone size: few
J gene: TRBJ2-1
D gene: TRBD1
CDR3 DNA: TGTGCCAGCAGCACACAACCCGGGACAGGGTCCTACAATGAGCAGTTCTTC
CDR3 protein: CASSTQPGTGSYNEQFF

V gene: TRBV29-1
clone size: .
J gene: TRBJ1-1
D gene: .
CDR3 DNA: TGCAGCGTTGGAGAATTCAGACGAAACACTGAAGCTTTCTTT
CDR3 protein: CSVGEFRRNTEAFF

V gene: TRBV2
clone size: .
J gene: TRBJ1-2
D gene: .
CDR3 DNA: TGTGCCAGCAGTGAAGAAAACGGCCTAGGCTATGGCTACACCTTC
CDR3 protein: CASSEENGLGYGYTF

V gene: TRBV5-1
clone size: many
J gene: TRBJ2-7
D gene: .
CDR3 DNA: TGCGCCAGCAGCTTGGTAGCGAGTTCCTCCTACGAGCAGTACTTC
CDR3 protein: CASSLVASSSYEQYF

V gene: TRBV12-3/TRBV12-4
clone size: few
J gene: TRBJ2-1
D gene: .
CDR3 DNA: TGTGCCAGCGGGCGGAAATTCAATGAGCAGTTCTTC
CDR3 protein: CASGRKFNEQFF

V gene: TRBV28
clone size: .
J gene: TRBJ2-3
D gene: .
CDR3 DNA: TGTGCCAGCAGTTCCGGGGAAACAGATACGCAGTATTTT
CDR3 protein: CASSSGETDTQYF

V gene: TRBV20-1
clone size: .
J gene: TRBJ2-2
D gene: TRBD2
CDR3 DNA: TGCAGTGCTGCCTGGCTAGCGGGAGGGAACACCGGGGAGCTGTTTTTT
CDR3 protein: CSAAWLAGGNTGELFF

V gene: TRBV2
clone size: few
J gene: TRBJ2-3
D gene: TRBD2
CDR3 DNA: TGTGCCAGCAGCTACCGACTAGCGGGACAAGATAGCACAGATACGCAGTATTTT
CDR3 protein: CASSYRLAGQDSTDTQYF

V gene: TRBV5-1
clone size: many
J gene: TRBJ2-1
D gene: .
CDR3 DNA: TGCGCCAGCAGCAGCAGGGGCTACAATGAGCAGTTCTTC
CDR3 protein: CASSSRGYNEQFF

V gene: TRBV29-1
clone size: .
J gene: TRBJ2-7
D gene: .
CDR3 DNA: TGCAGCGTTACATCGGAGCAGTCGCTCTACGAGCAGTACTTC
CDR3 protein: CSVTSEQSLYEQYF

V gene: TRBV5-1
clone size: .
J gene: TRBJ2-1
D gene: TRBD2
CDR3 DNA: TGCGCCAGCAGCCGGGGACTAGCGGGAGAGGATGAGCAGTTCTTC
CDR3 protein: CASSRGLAGEDEQFF

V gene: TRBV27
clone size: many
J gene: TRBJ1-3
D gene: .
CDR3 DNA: TGTGCCAGCAGTTACGACAGTCGCTCTGGAAACACCATATATTTT
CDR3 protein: CASSYDSRSGNTIYF

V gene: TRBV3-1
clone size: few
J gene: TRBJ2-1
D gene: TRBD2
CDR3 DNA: TGTGCCAGCAGCCCCGGGGTAGCGGGATACAATGAGCAGTTCTTC
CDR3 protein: CASSPGVAGYNEQFF

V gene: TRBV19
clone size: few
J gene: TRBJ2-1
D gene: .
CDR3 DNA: TGTGCCAGTAGTATAGCGGGCAGCTCCTACAATGAGCAGTTCTTC
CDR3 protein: CASSIAGSSYNEQFF

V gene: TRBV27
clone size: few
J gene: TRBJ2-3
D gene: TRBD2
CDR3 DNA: TGTGCCAGCAGTGGACTAGCGGGAGCCGTAGATACGCAGTATTTT
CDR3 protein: CASSGLAGAVDTQYF

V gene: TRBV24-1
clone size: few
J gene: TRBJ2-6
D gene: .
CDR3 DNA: TGTGCCACCAGTGATGGGGTGGCTGGGGCCAACGTCCTGACTTTC
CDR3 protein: CATSDGVAGANVLTF

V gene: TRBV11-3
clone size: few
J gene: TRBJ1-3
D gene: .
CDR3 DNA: TGTGCCAGCAGCCGACAGAGGTTCTCTGGAAACACCATATATTTT
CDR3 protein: CASSRQRFSGNTIYF

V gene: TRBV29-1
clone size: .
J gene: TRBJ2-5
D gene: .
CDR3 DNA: TGCAGCCACCCGTGGGGCAGGGAGGTACGAGAGACCCAGTACTTC
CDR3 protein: CSHPWGREVRETQYF

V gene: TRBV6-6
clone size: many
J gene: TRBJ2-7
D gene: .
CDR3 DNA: TGTGCCAGCAGAGTTAGGGGGTACTACGAGCAGTACTTC
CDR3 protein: CASRVRGYYEQYF

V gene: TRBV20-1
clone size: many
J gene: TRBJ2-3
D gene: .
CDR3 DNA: TGCAGTGCCCCAAATCTACGTTCAGATACGCAGTATTTT
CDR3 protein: CSAPNLRSDTQYF

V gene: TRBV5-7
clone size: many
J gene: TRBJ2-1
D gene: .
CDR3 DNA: TGTGCCAGCAGCCCCCTGGCATCGGTGGAGGCCCCGTTCTTC
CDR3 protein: CASSPLASVEAPFF

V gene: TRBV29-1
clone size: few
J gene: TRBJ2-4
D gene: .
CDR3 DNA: TGCAGCGGAGGAGAAGGGACTCACCAGAAAAACATTCAGTACTTC
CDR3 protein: CSGGEGTHQKNIQYF

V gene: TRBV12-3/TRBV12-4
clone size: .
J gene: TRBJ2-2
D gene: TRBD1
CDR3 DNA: TGTGCCAGCAGTCCACTCAGGGGGCTCGCCGGGGAGCTGTTTTTT
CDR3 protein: CASSPLRGLAGELFF